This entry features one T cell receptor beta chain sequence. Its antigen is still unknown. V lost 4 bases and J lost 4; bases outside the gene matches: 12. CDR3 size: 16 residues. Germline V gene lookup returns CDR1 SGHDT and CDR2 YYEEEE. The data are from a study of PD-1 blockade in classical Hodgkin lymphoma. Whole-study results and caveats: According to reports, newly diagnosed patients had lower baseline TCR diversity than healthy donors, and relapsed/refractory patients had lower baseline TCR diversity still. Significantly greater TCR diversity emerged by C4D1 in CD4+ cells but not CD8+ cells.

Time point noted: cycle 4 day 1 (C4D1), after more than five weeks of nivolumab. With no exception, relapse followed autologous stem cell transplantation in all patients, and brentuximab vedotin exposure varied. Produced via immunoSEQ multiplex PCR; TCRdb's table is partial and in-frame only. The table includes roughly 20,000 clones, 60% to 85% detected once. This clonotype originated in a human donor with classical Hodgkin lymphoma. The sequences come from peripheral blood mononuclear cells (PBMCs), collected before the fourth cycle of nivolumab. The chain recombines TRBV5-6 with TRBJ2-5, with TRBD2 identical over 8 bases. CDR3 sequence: CASSELRWTSLETQYF. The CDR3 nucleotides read TGTGCCAGCAGCGAGTTAAGGTGGACTAGCTTAGAGACCCAGTACTTC.